This TCR beta chain is drawn from a study of T cell responses to AZD1222 COVID-19 vaccine. Regarding the study as a whole: After two AZD1222 doses, spike-specific TCR breadth and depth rose versus day 0. The peak T cell response came first, and repertoires were sampled only after it. Targeting of unmutated variant regions was reportedly seen in nearly half of spike-specific TCRs. CD4 TCRs associated with vaccination spanned spike, dominating at 160-218 and 743-854.

Points on this clone: Its antigen is unidentified.

This CDR3 has 18 residues. Germline CDR1 SGHTA, CDR2 FQGNSA. Deletions cut 1 base from V and 0 bases from J, with 15 bases between. TCRdb's table, derived via immunoSEQ multiplex PCR, lists solely in-frame clones and lacks some. Of some 150,000 clones in the sample, 88% were seen once. This sample comprised peripheral blood, obtained on day 0 of AZD1222 vaccination. The chain employs TRBV7-2 and TRBJ2-2, with D perhaps TRBD2 (6 bases). The sequence came from an adult in good health. The CDR3 DNA reads TGTGCCAGCAGCTTAGTAGCTACTAGCCCAACGAACACCGGGGAGCTGTTTTTT. Its protein product is CASSLVATSPTNTGELFF.